This T cell receptor (beta chain) derives from a study of blood T cell repertoires in COVID-19. This clone was seen at least ten times. Assay used: immunoSEQ multiplex PCR; TCRdb lists only in-frame clones, some missing. Of 380,000 or so clones listed, about four fifths are singletons. Per germline, CDR1 MNHEY and CDR2 SMNVEV (reference sequence). V lost 5 bases, J lost 7 bases, and 9 bases stayed unmatched. The CDR3 runs to 15 residues. This chain connects TRBV27 to TRBJ1-2; 11 bases are shared with TRBD1. The receptor was isolated from a human donor with acute or convalescent COVID-19. The donor label of this sample is uncertain. Sequencing was performed on peripheral blood. For the CDR3, the DNA is TGTGCCAGCAGTCGAAGGTGGGACAGGGGGTCTGGCTACACCTTC. Protein sequence: CASSRRWDRGSGYTF.